These 30 T cell receptor beta chains share one sample of origin, sequenced in a study of blood T cell repertoires in COVID-19. Sequencing was performed with immunoSEQ multiplex PCR; in TCRdb, only in-frame clones are kept and a portion is missing. This table has a few hundred thousand clones, 80% to 90% appearing once. The sequenced sample was PBMCs or T cells enriched from blood (not recorded which). Every receptor here comes from a man aged 25 to 40 who had recovered from COVID-19.

The V call is TRBV18, the J call TRBJ2-7; the D gene is possibly TRBD1 (6 bases). Deletions cut 3 bases from V and 4 bases from J, with 16 bases between. Germline loops: CDR1 KGHSH, CDR2 LQKENI. The length of the CDR3 is 15 residues. The CDR3 region has the DNA TGTGCCAGCTCACCTGGGGGCCAGGCTATATACGAGCAGTACTTC. This translates into CASSPGGQAIYEQYF.

This chain connects TRBV6-5 to TRBJ1-5; no reliable D call. This CDR3 spans 13 amino acids. CDR1 MNHEY and CDR2 SVGAGI come from the germline V gene. V was trimmed by 8 bases and J by 1 base, leaving 9 bases between them. CDR3 DNA: TGTGCCAGCGGCTCCAACAGCAATCAGCCCCAGCATTTT. Its protein is CASGSNSNQPQHF.

The J gene is TRBJ1-5, the V gene TRBV3-1 (or the pseudogene TRBV3-2); the D is unclear. Germline values: CDR1 LGHDT, CDR2 YNNKEL (reference sequence). CDR3 length: 12 amino acids. Trimming left V 2 bases short and J 7 bases short, with 6 bases between. The CDR3 loop is CASSQREQPQHF. The CDR3 coding sequence is TGTGCCAGCAGCCAACGCGAACAGCCCCAGCATTTT.

V gene TRBV4-1 combines with J gene TRBJ2-5, with 8 nucleotides matching TRBD1. After removal of 4 bases from V and 1 base from J, the junction contained 8 bases not matched to a gene. Germline CDR1 is MGHRA and CDR2 is YSYEKL. The CDR3 covers 16 residues. The CDR3 sequence is CASSRNGQGIQETQYF. CDR3 DNA sequence: TGCGCCAGCAGCCGCAACGGACAGGGCATCCAAGAGACCCAGTACTTC.

V gene TRBV6-6 combines with J gene TRBJ1-2; D remains ambiguous. The germline gives CDR1 MNHNY, CDR2 SVGAGI (reference sequence). The CDR3 is 13 amino acids. Trimming shortened V by 3 bases and J by 5 bases, and 10 bases separated the two germline ends. CDR3 nucleotide sequence: TGTGCCAGCAGTTATAACCGCCAGTATGGCTACACCTTC. Its protein product is CASSYNRQYGYTF.

The table lists this clone with a few counts. V gene TRBV3-1 (or the pseudogene TRBV3-2) combines with J gene TRBJ2-5; D not certain. This CDR3 has 16 residues. The germline V and J ends were trimmed by 1 base and 1 base, with 13 bases remaining between them. Germline CDR1 is LGHDT and CDR2 is YNNKEL (reference sequence). The CDR3 loop is CASSQAPFAVQETQYF. In nucleotides, the CDR3 is TGTGCCAGCAGCCAAGCCCCCTTCGCGGTCCAAGAGACCCAGTACTTC.

The chain is built from TRBV19 and TRBJ2-1; TRBD2 aligns across 15 bases. The CDR3 has 18 residues. In germline, CDR1 is LNHDA, CDR2 SQIVND (reference sequence). Trimming cost V 6 bases and J 2 bases; bases outside gene matches: 8. CDR3 bases: TGTGCCAGTAGCCGGACTAGCGGGGGGGCCGGGCCCTACAATGAGCAGTTCTTC. It encodes CASSRTSGGAGPYNEQFF. Looking up the rest from reference TRBV19 and TRBJ2-1 gives the full variable domain: DGGITQSPKYLFRKEGQNVTLSCEQNLNHDAMYWYRQDPGQGLRLIYYSQIVNDFQKGDIAEGYSVSREKKESFPLTVTSAQKNPTAFYLCASSRTSGGAGPYNEQFFGPGTRLTVL.

This chain uses TRBV7-2 with TRBJ1-6, with 9 bases identical to TRBD1. Germline V gene lookup returns CDR1 SGHTA and CDR2 FQGNSA. This CDR3 has 14 amino acids. V lost 5 bases, J lost 8 bases, and 4 bases stayed unmatched. The CDR3 loop is CASSEQGADSPLHF. DNA of the CDR3: TGTGCCAGCAGCGAACAGGGGGCAGATTCACCCCTCCACTTT. Full variable domain (remainder filled in from reference TRBV7-2 and TRBJ1-6): GAGVSQSPSNKVTEKGKDVELRCDPISGHTALYWYRQSLGQGLEFLIYFQGNSAPDKSGLPSDRFSAERTGGSVSTLTIQRTQQEDSAVYLCASSEQGADSPLHFGNGTRLTVT.

This chain joins TRBV30 and TRBJ1-1; 11 positions agree with TRBD1. The CDR3 consists of 16 residues. V dropped 1 base and J dropped 4; count of bases not matched to a gene: 8. Germline CDR1 reads GTSNPN; CDR2 reads SVGIG (reference sequence). CDR3 coding DNA: TGTGCCTGGAGTGCAAAGGCCGGGACAGGGGGCACTGAAGCTTTCTTT. Translating gives CAWSAKAGTGGTEAFF.

V is TRBV5-1 and J is TRBJ1-4, with TRBD1 matching over 8 bases. Trimming cost V 4 bases and J 4 bases; bases outside gene matches: 9. CDR1 is SGHRS, CDR2 YFSETQ, per germline. The CDR3 sequence is 16 residues long. The CDR3 DNA is TGCGCCAGCAGCCAAGACAGGGGTGTAGGTAATGAAAAACTGTTTTTT. It codes for CASSQDRGVGNEKLFF.

This chain connects TRBV18 to TRBJ2-1, with a weak D call TRBD2 (6 bases). CDR3 length: 15 amino acids. V was trimmed by 6 bases and J by 2 bases, leaving 14 bases between them. Germline loops: CDR1 KGHSH, CDR2 LQKENI. CDR3 bases: TGTGCCAGCTCGCGGGACTTCCCGGCCTACAATGAGCAGTTCTTC. It encodes CASSRDFPAYNEQFF. Looking up the rest from reference TRBV18 and TRBJ2-1 gives the full variable domain: NAGVMQNPRHLVRRRGQEARLRCSPMKGHSHVYWYRQLPEEGLKFMVYLQKENIIDESGMPKERFSAEFPKEGPSILRIQQVVRGDSAAYFCASSRDFPAYNEQFFGPGTRLTVL.

The chain uses TRBV18 and TRBJ2-7; possible D gene TRBD1, 5 bases. In germline, CDR1 is KGHSH, CDR2 LQKENI. Trimming left V 4 bases short and J 2 bases short, with 9 bases between. The CDR3 is 13 residues long. The CDR3 region has the DNA TGTGCCAGCTCACGGACACCTCCCTACGAGCAGTACTTC. Its translation: CASSRTPPYEQYF.

The V and J genes are TRBV5-1 and TRBJ1-1; 7 positions match TRBD1. The germline gives CDR1 SGHRS, CDR2 YFSETQ. V lost 4 bases to trimming and J lost 0 bases; unmatched junction nucleotides: 6. This CDR3 has 15 residues. The CDR3 sequence is CASSITGDLNTEAFF. The CDR3 nucleotides read TGCGCCAGCAGCATTACAGGGGATCTGAACACTGAAGCTTTCTTT.

V gene TRBV4-3 combines with J gene TRBJ1-4; D not resolved. This CDR3 is 14 amino acids long. The germline gives CDR1 LGHNA, CDR2 YSLEER. Trimming stripped 4 bases from V and 6 bases from J, with 12 bases between. The CDR3 DNA sequence: TGCGCCAGCAGCCGATCTATGCCCGATGAAAAACTGTTTTTT. Amino acid sequence: CASSRSMPDEKLFF.

V is TRBV11-2 and J is TRBJ1-4; D remains unclear. Germline CDR1 SGHAT, CDR2 FQNNGV. Trimming took off 4 bases at V and 0 bases at J, with 18 bases between the two ends. The CDR3 is 18 amino acids. The DNA for the CDR3 is TGTGCCAGCAGCTCAAGTCCGGTTGAACTTGCAACTAATGAAAAACTGTTTTTT. It encodes CASSSSPVELATNEKLFF.

The rearrangement uses TRBV19 and TRBJ1-6; D is ambiguous. CDR1 LNHDA and CDR2 SQIVND come from the germline V gene (reference sequence). There are 16 residues in the CDR3. V dropped 5 bases and J dropped 0 bases, with 11 bases sitting between them. The CDR3 DNA reads as TGTGCCAGTAGTGGGGTAGCGAGCTCCTATAATTCACCCCTCCACTTT. This codes for CASSGVASSYNSPLHF.

This chain joins TRBV10-3 and TRBJ2-7; 7 nucleotides line up with TRBD1. V dropped 2 bases and J dropped 5; count of bases not matched to a gene: 12. CDR3 length equals 16 residues. Germline V CDR1 and CDR2: ENHRY, SYGVKD. In DNA, the CDR3 is TGTGCCATCAGTGAGCCCAGGGGGTTGGGGGTCCACGAGCAGTACTTC. Translation gives CAISEPRGLGVHEQYF.

This rearrangement joins TRBV5-6 to TRBJ1-6; D remains ambiguous. The germline V gene has CDR1 SGHDT and CDR2 YYEEEE. The CDR3 is 14 amino acids. V lost 5 bases to trimming and J lost 0 bases, with 6 bases between them. The CDR3 reads CASSLGSYNSPLHF. The DNA of the CDR3 is TGTGCCAGCAGTCTAGGCTCCTATAATTCACCCCTCCACTTT.

The genes are TRBV7-3 and TRBJ2-5; D is possibly TRBD2 (6 bases). The V gene's germline CDR1 is SGHTA and CDR2 FQGTGA. Trimming took off 4 bases at V and 7 bases at J, with 19 bases between the two ends. This CDR3 comprises 15 residues. The CDR3 sequence: CASSSEPPTEGTQYF. As DNA, the CDR3 is TGTGCCAGCAGCTCTGAGCCTCCCACGGAGGGGACCCAGTACTTC.

CDR3 amino acids: CASSLSGMGNYEQYF. CDR3 DNA: TGCGCCAGCAGCTTGTCAGGAATGGGCAATTACGAGCAGTACTTC. The chain links TRBV5-1 to TRBJ2-7; D gene ambiguous. V was pared by 1 base and J by 4 bases, with 15 bases between. The CDR3 totals 15 residues. Germline values: CDR1 SGHRS, CDR2 YFSETQ.

The chain has TRBV7-3 and TRBJ2-3; 12 nucleotides line up with TRBD2. V was clipped by 5 bases and J by 0 bases; unmatched bases: 9. The CDR3 is 18 residues long. Germline V gene data show CDR1 as SGHTA and CDR2 as FQGTGA. The CDR3 region is CASSLRTSGDPSTDTQYF. CDR3 coding DNA: TGTGCCAGCAGCCTTCGGACTAGCGGGGACCCTAGCACAGATACGCAGTATTTT.

The V and J genes are TRBV6-5 and TRBJ1-3; TRBD1 aligns across 7 bases. Germline V gives CDR1 MNHEY, CDR2 SVGAGI. The CDR3 covers 15 residues. V dropped 6 bases and J dropped 2; count of bases not matched to a gene: 7. DNA of the CDR3: TGTGCCAGCAGCCGAGACAGGGTCGCTGGAAACACCATATATTTT. This codes for CASSRDRVAGNTIYF.

The sample holds one count of this clone. The CDR3 DNA follows: TGTGCCAGCAGCTTCGACAGGGTCGGAGTGAACACTGAAGCTTTCTTT. Protein: CASSFDRVGVNTEAFF. The rearrangement joins TRBV7-6 to TRBJ1-1; TRBD1 matches 7 bases. Germline V gene data show CDR1 as SGHVS and CDR2 as FNYEAQ. This CDR3 contains 16 residues. V dropped 3 bases and J dropped 0; count of bases not matched to a gene: 7.

The rearrangement joins TRBV19 to TRBJ2-5; 7 bases match TRBD1. Per the germline V gene, CDR1 is LNHDA and CDR2 is SQIVND (reference sequence). V shed 4 bases, J shed 1 base, and the junction held 3 bases outside the gene matches. The CDR3 loop spans 14 amino acids. The chain's CDR3 is CASSTQGTQETQYF. The CDR3 DNA is TGTGCCAGTAGTACACAGGGGACCCAAGAGACCCAGTACTTC.

This chain joins TRBV4-1 and TRBJ2-5; TRBD2 matches at 14 bases. CDR1 and CDR2 (germline): MGHRA, YSYEKL. CDR3 size: 16 residues. The V gene end was trimmed by 10 bases and the J gene end by 4 bases; junction bases not matched to a gene: 11. CDR3 loop: CATSFSGTSGGETQYF. In DNA form, the CDR3 reads TGCGCCACGTCATTCTCCGGGACTAGCGGGGGAGAGACCCAGTACTTC.

V gene TRBV19 combines with J gene TRBJ2-7; 10 bases line up with TRBD1. Per germline, CDR1 LNHDA and CDR2 SQIVND (reference sequence). The CDR3 is 13 residues long. Germline trimming cut 5 bases from V and 5 bases from J; bases unmatched to any gene: 3. The CDR3 loop is CASSLGTGDEQYF. In DNA, the CDR3 is TGTGCCAGTAGTCTCGGGACAGGGGACGAGCAGTACTTC.

V gene TRBV5-1 combines with J gene TRBJ2-3, with 16 bases matching TRBD2. The CDR3 extends over 15 amino acids. Trimming at V came to 4 bases and at J to 6 bases, leaving 2 bases not matched to a gene. Germline CDR1 and CDR2: SGHRS and YFSETQ. The chain's CDR3 is CASSGTSGGADTQYF. CDR3 coding DNA: TGCGCCAGCAGCGGGACTAGCGGGGGGGCTGATACGCAGTATTTT.

CDR3 sequence (DNA): TGTGCCAGCTCACCGCAGGCCTCCCAAGAGACCCAGTACTTC. It specifies CASSPQASQETQYF. This chain uses TRBV18 with TRBJ2-5; no reliable D call. Germline V gene sequence: CDR1 KGHSH, CDR2 LQKENI. V was shortened by 3 bases and J by 1 base, with 9 bases between the two germline ends. The CDR3 totals 14 residues.

The chain combines TRBV30 with TRBJ1-6; D not resolved. This CDR3 comprises 18 residues. CDR1 GTSNPN and CDR2 SVGIG come from the germline V gene (reference sequence). V was trimmed by 0 bases and J by 0 bases, leaving 15 bases between them. CDR3 nucleotide sequence: TGTGCCTGGAGTGTTTGGACTCTAACGAGCTCCTATAATTCACCCCTCCACTTT. It codes for CAWSVWTLTSSYNSPLHF.

The rearrangement uses TRBV4-2 and TRBJ1-2; possible D gene TRBD1, 6 bases. Germline V gives CDR1 LGHNA, CDR2 YNFKEQ. The CDR3 is 14 residues long. V was trimmed by 0 bases and J by 4 bases, leaving 9 bases between them. CDR3 sequence (DNA): TGTGCCAGCAGCCAAGACAGGGGCCCCTATGGCTACACCTTC. Translation: CASSQDRGPYGYTF.